These 8 T cell receptor beta chains were all obtained from the same sample, sequenced in a study of low-dose radiotherapy and immunotherapy resistance in tumors. TRAV- and TRBV-specific primers were used for first-strand cDNA, which covered alpha and beta chains. The authors amplified TCRs for about 20 PCR cycles with a constant-region primer and a V-primer adapter. TCRdb ran MiXCR on the reads and lists one entry per CDR3 protein. This table holds approximately 30,000 distinct CDR3 sequences, 49% found once. Time point here: after trial treatment. Noted treatment: LDRT plus nivolumab, ipilimumab, low-dose cyclophosphamide and aspirin (RACIN trial). The sample in question was PBMCs, obtained after low-dose radiotherapy plus immunotherapy. These receptors were obtained from a male donor with gallbladder cancer.

A note on this clonotype: A far larger clone lies a single base away; this is likely a read error. The chain carries TRBV20-1 and TRBJ2-1; D gene unclear. The germline V gene has CDR1 DFQATT and CDR2 SNEGSKA (reference sequence). The CDR3 runs to 15 residues. Trimming took 4 bases from V and 10 from J, leaving 23 bases between them. This chain's CDR3 is CSAIPLELNSYEQFF. Here the CDR3 DNA reads TGCAGTGCTATTCCTCTAGAGCTAAACTCCTACGAGCAGTTCTTC.

This chain uses TRBV11-1 with TRBJ2-3, with a tentative D call TRBD2 (7 bases). V lost 5 bases to trimming and J lost 6 bases, with 24 bases between them. Germline loops: CDR1 SGHAT, CDR2 FQDESV (reference sequence). The CDR3 totals 17 residues. CDR3 region: CASSDTGRGRGSDTQYF. The DNA of the CDR3 is TGTGCCAGCAGCGATACCGGACGAGGGAGGGGGTCCGATACGCAGTATTTT.

By sample fraction, this clonotype is medium-sized (0.01 to 0.1%). This CDR3 reads CASTNGGSTEAFF. In DNA, the CDR3 is TGTGCCAGCACCAACGGGGGGTCCACTGAAGCTTTCTTT. The rearrangement links TRBV28 to TRBJ1-1, with D perhaps matching TRBD1 (5 bases). Trimming cost V 7 bases and J 4 bases, with 13 bases left between them. Germline CDR1 is MDHEN and CDR2 is SYDVKM. The CDR3 sequence is 13 residues long.

This clonotype was counted a few times. The V gene is TRBV24-1, the J gene TRBJ2-7, with D hard to call. CDR1 KGHDR and CDR2 SFDVKD come from the germline V gene. V was trimmed by 3 bases and J by 8 bases, leaving 10 bases between them. The length of the CDR3 is 12 residues. CDR3 in amino acids: CATSDPSRKQYF. Here the CDR3 DNA reads TGTGCCACCAGTGATCCCAGCCGGAAGCAGTACTTC.

This clonotype was found many times. This chain links TRBV15 with TRBJ1-1; D call uncertain. Trimming took off 3 bases at V and 1 base at J, with 9 bases between the two ends. CDR1 LNHNV and CDR2 YYDKDF come from the germline V gene (reference sequence). The CDR3 sequence is 14 residues long. CDR3 amino acids: CATSSLRRNTEAFF. The CDR3 nucleotides read TGTGCCACCAGCAGTCTAAGGAGGAACACTGAAGCTTTCTTT.

The table lists this clonotype with many counts. The J gene is TRBJ2-4, the V gene TRBV12-3 or TRBV12-4; D remains unclear. The V gene lost 1 base and the J gene lost 6 bases, with 7 bases spanning the gap. The CDR3 contains 13 residues. CDR3 region: CASSLGDRNIQYF. The CDR3 region has the DNA TGTGCCAGCAGTTTAGGTGACCGAAACATTCAGTACTTC.

This clonotype appeared once. V is TRBV29-1 and J is TRBJ2-1; 9 bases map to TRBD1. Germline loops: CDR1 SQVTM, CDR2 ANQGSEA. The CDR3 covers 14 residues. Unmatched junction bases numbered 8, after V lost 5 bases and J lost 6 bases. The chain's CDR3 is CSVQGTGFANEQFF. The CDR3 DNA reads TGCAGCGTTCAGGGGACAGGGTTTGCCAATGAGCAGTTCTTC.

This clonotype is termed medium-sized. The chain links TRBV9 to TRBJ2-1; TRBD2 might be the D (5 bases). From germline, CDR1 is SGDLS and CDR2 YYNGEE. The CDR3 sequence is 13 residues long. V was clipped by 6 bases and J by 2 bases, with 9 bases between them. CDR3 sequence: CASTAGAYNEQFF. CDR3 bases: TGTGCCAGCACCGCCGGGGCCTACAATGAGCAGTTCTTC.